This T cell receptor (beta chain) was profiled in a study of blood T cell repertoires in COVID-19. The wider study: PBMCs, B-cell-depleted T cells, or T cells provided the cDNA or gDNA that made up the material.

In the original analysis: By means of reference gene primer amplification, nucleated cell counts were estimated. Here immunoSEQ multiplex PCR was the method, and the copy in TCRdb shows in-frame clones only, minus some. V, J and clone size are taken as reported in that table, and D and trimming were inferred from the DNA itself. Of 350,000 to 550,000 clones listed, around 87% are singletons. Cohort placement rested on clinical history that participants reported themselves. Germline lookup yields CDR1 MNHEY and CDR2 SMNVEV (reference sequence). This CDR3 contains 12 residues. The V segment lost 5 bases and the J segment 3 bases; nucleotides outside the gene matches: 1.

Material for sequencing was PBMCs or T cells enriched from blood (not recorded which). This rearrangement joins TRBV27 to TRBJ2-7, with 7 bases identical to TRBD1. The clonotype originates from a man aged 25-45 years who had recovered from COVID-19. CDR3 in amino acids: CASSRTGYEQYF. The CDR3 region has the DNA TGTGCCAGCAGTCGGACAGGCTACGAGCAGTACTTC.